Sequencing of this T cell receptor beta chain was carried out in a study of vaccination and CD4 T cells after COVID-19 (dated 2022 in TCRdb). Looking at the study overall: Convalescent patients had a positive SARS-CoV-2 result on nasal swab PCR, and of these patients, several had mild disease and one had severe disease. Six males and four females were included in the convalescent cohort, with two Hispanic individuals, seven Caucasians, two Asians and one multiracial person represented. Participants received two doses of either the Pfizer-BioNTech BNT162b2 vaccine (n=8) or the Moderna mRNA-1273 vaccine (n=2). Post-COVID blood samples from convalescent patients were collected a median of approximately 93 days after diagnosis, with a range of roughly 35 to 170 days. Post-vaccine blood samples were obtained a median of about 72 days after the second vaccine dose, with a range of about 12 to 241 days. Overlapping spike peptide pools from SARS-CoV-2 and from the common cold coronaviruses HCoV-NL63, HCoV-OC43 and HCoV-229E were used as culture stimuli. Control cultures received a CEFX viral epitope pool as the positive control, an HIV-1 Nef peptide pool as the negative control, or no peptide. The spike-specific CD4+ TCR repertoire was compared before and after mRNA vaccination in ten to eleven COVID-19 convalescent patients and several infection-naive healthy vaccine recipients.

On this clonotype itself: Its recognized antigen is unknown. The sample holds no much larger clone one base away, and base qualities are not on file.

General study outcomes and caveats: In convalescent patients, a median roughly 86% of post-vaccine SARS-CoV-2-reactive clones were detected only after vaccination, suggesting vaccine-specific priming. Only a relatively small number of convalescent patients were included in the study, and early timepoints following natural infection were not analyzed. The median count of SARS-CoV-2-reactive clonotypes went up from around 21 after infection to a few dozen after vaccination, although the change was not significant. Of the vaccine-specific clones in convalescent patients, 304 of 307, or nearly all, reacted only to SARS-CoV-2 spike and did not cross-react with common cold coronaviruses.

Receptors were amplified or captured by PCR. DNA from cultured CD4+ T cells was subjected to TCR sequencing with the Oncomine TCR Beta short-read assay at the Johns Hopkins FTIC core. The QIAamp micro DNA kit was used to extract genomic DNA from the cultured CD4+ T cells. Oncomine TCR Beta libraries made from cultured CD4+ T cells were pooled using unique dual indexes and sequenced on an Illumina iSeq 100. In the paper's pipeline: Non-productive sequences were removed, and CDR3s not starting with C, not ending with F or W, or shorter than 7 amino acids were discarded. Antigen-specific clonotypes were identified with the MANAFEST web application by comparing peptide-stimulated wells with reference and other culture wells. An FDR below 0.05, an odds ratio above 5, and a productive frequency above 0.1% in at least two of three replicate wells were required for clones to be considered positive. A clonotype was classed as cross-reactive if the clonotype showed significant expansion both in SARS-CoV-2 spike wells and in at least one common cold coronavirus spike condition. Similarity between CDR3 sequences was evaluated in R version 3.6.1 using Levenshtein distances (stringdist) and unrooted phylogenetic trees (ape). The public reads were reanalyzed by TCRdb: fastp trimming at Q25, MiXCR alignment, in-frame beta chains only. Entries are consolidated by CDR3 protein sequence, retaining the most common genes and DNA. These V and J calls rely on TCRdb rather than the paper's analysis. Here the sample has some 6,800 distinct CDR3 sequences; 73% occur a single time. The ten largest account for 15% to 20% of the sample.

Trimming at the junction amounts to 5 bases on V and 9 bases on J, and the germline ends lie 12 bases apart. Via the germline V gene, CDR1 is SGHRS and CDR2 YFSETQ. Including the terminal cysteine and phenylalanine, the CDR3 comprises 12 residues. The kept DNA is CDR3 alone, 36 bases in frame from the first base. Per the publication, the treatment or condition label means: roughly 10-day PBMC culture with coronavirus spike peptide pools or control peptides (ViraFEST assay). The ViraFEST assay was used in the study, in which antigen-specific T cells were expanded with peptide pools and expanded clonotypes were subsequently identified by TCR sequencing. Positive SARS-CoV-2 PCR tests in the convalescent patients dated from March to December 2020, before Alpha, Beta and Delta variants emerged in the United States. Over 1.5 million PBMCs per well were cultured in IMDM with approximately 5.5% human AB serum and approximately 10 IU/ml IL-2, plus 10 ug/ml peptide pools. Half of the culture medium was replaced with fresh IL-2-containing medium on days 3 and 7. Once the cells had been in culture for around 10 days, the EasySep CD4+ T cell isolation kit was used to isolate CD4+ T cells by negative selection. PBMCs were separated from whole blood using Ficoll-Paque Plus gradient centrifugation and then either used fresh or cryopreserved at -140C. Each culture condition was generally run in triplicate wells.

This TCR derives from a human donor who had recovered from COVID-19. This receptor chain uses TRBV5-1 and TRBJ1-5; too little of a D gene remains to name it. The sequenced sample was CD4+ T cells from blood, cultured in vitro. The sequenced DNA: TGCGCCAGCAGAAGTACTGACGGGCCCCAGCATTTT. This sequence encodes CASRSTDGPQHF.